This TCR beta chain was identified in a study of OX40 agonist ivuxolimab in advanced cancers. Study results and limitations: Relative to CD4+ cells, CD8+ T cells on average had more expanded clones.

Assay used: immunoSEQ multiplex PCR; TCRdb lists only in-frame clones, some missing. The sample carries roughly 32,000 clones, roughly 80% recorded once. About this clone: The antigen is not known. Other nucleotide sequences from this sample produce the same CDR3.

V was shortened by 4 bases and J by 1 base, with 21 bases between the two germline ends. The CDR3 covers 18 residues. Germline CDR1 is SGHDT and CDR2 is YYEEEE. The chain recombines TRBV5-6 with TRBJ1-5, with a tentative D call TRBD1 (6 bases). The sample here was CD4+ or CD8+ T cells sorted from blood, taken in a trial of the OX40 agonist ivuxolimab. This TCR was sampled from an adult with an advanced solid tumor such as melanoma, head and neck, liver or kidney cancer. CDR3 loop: CASSRPEGEEYSNQPQHF. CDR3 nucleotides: TGTGCCAGCAGCCGGCCCGAGGGGGAGGAATACAGCAATCAGCCCCAGCATTTT.